A single sample gave rise to the 30 T cell receptor beta chains below, sequenced in a study of T cells in Graves' hyperthyroidism and ophthalmopathy (dated by TCRdb to about 2019). The library was prepared using multiplex PCR. The sequencer listed for this sample is Illumina HiSeq 2000. The TCR beta CDR3 regions were amplified from the RNA transcripts. The first round of RT-PCR for the TCR CDR3 was performed with the HTBI primer set and the Qiagen OneStep RT-PCR kit. TCRdb ran its own pipeline on the public reads, namely fastp trimming at Q25 and MiXCR clone calling, and kept in-frame beta chains. Every distinct CDR3 protein forms one entry, paired with its most common genes and DNA. In this sample the table shows 500,000 to 750,000 distinct CDR3 sequences, around 16% of which occur a single time. The top ten constitute under 8% of the sample. The sequencing sample was made of blood. These TCRs come from a woman in her 30s with Graves' hyperthyroidism.

This clonotype was seen at least ten times. The J gene is TRBJ2-1, the V gene TRBV7-9, with a tentative D call TRBD2 (5 bases). This CDR3 is built from 17 residues. Per germline, CDR1 SEHNR and CDR2 FQNEAQ (reference sequence). The ends were cut back, 4 bases at V and 12 bases at J, with 28 bases in the middle. CDR3: CASSSFGSEAGRGGQFF. DNA of the CDR3: TGTGCCAGCAGCTCGTTTGGGTCCGAGGCCGGACGGGGTGGGCAGTTCTTC. The whole variable domain, filled in from reference TRBV7-9 and TRBJ2-1, reads DTGVSQNPRHKITKRGQNVTFRCDPISEHNRLYWYRQTLGQGPEFLTYFQNEAQLEKSRLLSDRFSAERPKGSFSTLEIQRTEQGDSAMYLCASSSFGSEAGRGGQFFGPGTRLTVL.

V usage is TRBV29-1 and J usage is TRBJ1-1; D not certain. Germline CDR1 and CDR2: SQVTM and ANQGSEA. V was trimmed by 6 bases and J by 5 bases, leaving 13 bases between them. CDR3 size: 12 residues. The CDR3 sequence: CSVETVGTEAFF. CDR3 nucleotides: TGCAGCGTCGAGACCGTCGGGACTGAAGCTTTCTTT.

At least ten counts were recorded for this clonotype. In nucleotides, the CDR3 is TGTGCCACCAGTGATTTCGCGGTACTAGCGCGCCTCACAGATACGCAGTATTTT. It translates to CATSDFAVLARLTDTQYF. The chain joins TRBV24-1 to TRBJ2-3, with 7 bases lining up with TRBD2. This CDR3 is built from 18 residues. Trimming removed 1 base from V and 2 bases from J; junction bases left unmatched: 11. Germline V CDR1 and CDR2: KGHDR, SFDVKD.

The chain has TRBV25-1 and TRBJ2-5; D possibly corresponds to TRBD1 (6 bases). Germline CDR1 reads MGHDK; CDR2 reads SYGVNS. The germline V and J ends were trimmed by 8 bases and 0 bases, with 13 bases remaining between them. CDR3 length equals 14 residues. Here the CDR3 reads CASSRSGDQETQYF. In DNA form, the CDR3 reads TGTGCCAGCTCGAGATCAGGGGACCAAGAGACCCAGTACTTC.

This clonotype was seen a few times. The chain carries TRBV4-1 and TRBJ2-3, with TRBD1 matching over 8 bases. The CDR3 consists of 14 residues. The junction had 0 bases not matched to a gene; V was cut back by 0 bases and J by 4 bases. The V gene's germline CDR1 is MGHRA and CDR2 YSYEKL. CDR3 sequence: CASSQETGADTQYF. CDR3 in DNA: TGCGCCAGCAGCCAAGAGACAGGGGCAGATACGCAGTATTTT.

The V and J genes are TRBV9 and TRBJ2-1; D remains ambiguous. Germline CDR1 reads SGDLS; CDR2 reads YYNGEE. This CDR3 spans 14 amino acids. V gave up 1 base and J gave up 6 bases, with 11 bases separating them. CDR3 sequence: CASSVPDSLNEQFF. As DNA, the CDR3 is TGTGCCAGCAGCGTACCCGACTCACTCAATGAGCAGTTCTTC.

V and J are TRBV7-3 and TRBJ1-1; D is unclear. This CDR3 has 13 amino acids. V shed 5 bases and J shed 2 bases, with 9 bases lying between them. Germline V gene lookup returns CDR1 SGHTA and CDR2 FQGTGA. In DNA, the CDR3 is TGTGCCAGCAGCCACAGCGTAAACACTGAAGCTTTCTTT. Residues: CASSHSVNTEAFF.

This clonotype was counted at least ten times. J is TRBJ1-5 and V is TRBV27, with TRBD1 matching 9 bases. Germline CDR1 and CDR2: MNHEY and SMNVEV (reference sequence). The CDR3 has 19 residues. With V trimmed by 6 bases and J by 0 bases, 15 bases remained unmatched. The CDR3 sequence is CASRSSPGTGWGSNQPQHF. CDR3 coding DNA: TGTGCCAGCAGATCCTCTCCCGGGACAGGGTGGGGTAGCAATCAGCCCCAGCATTTT.

This clonotype has ten or more counts. The CDR3: CSARAESGSFEEQFF. CDR3 nucleotide sequence: TGCAGTGCTAGGGCCGAGAGCGGGAGTTTTGAAGAGCAGTTCTTC. The V gene is TRBV20-1, the J gene TRBJ2-1, with TRBD2 matching 8 bases. The CDR3 covers 15 residues. Trimming at V came to 3 bases and at J to 10 bases, leaving 14 bases not matched to a gene. Germline V lookup: CDR1 DFQATT, CDR2 SNEGSKA (reference sequence).

This clonotype was picked up many times. The rearrangement joins TRBV2 to TRBJ2-1, with 9 nucleotides matching TRBD2. Germline V gene data show CDR1 as SNHLY and CDR2 as FYNNEI. The CDR3 has 15 amino acids. Trimming at V came to 8 bases and at J to 6 bases, leaving 11 bases not matched to a gene. In nucleotides, the CDR3 is TGTGCCAGCCAGAAAGCGACTAGCGGAACCAATGAGCAGTTCTTC. Translation: CASQKATSGTNEQFF. The variable domain in full, with the rest retrieved from reference TRBV2 and TRBJ2-1, is EPEVTQTPSHQVTQMGQEVILRCVPISNHLYFYWYRQILGQKVEFLVSFYNNEISEKSEIFDDQFSVERPDGSNFTLKIRSTKLEDSAMYFCASQKATSGTNEQFFGPGTRLTVL.

J is TRBJ2-7 and V is TRBV7-9; tentatively, D is TRBD2 (6 bases). The germline gives CDR1 SEHNR, CDR2 FQNEAQ (reference sequence). V was shortened by 4 bases and J by 0 bases, with 13 bases between the two germline ends. This CDR3 spans 15 amino acids. The CDR3 DNA is TGTGCCAGCAGCTCGAGGGACTCGAGCTCCTACGAGCAGTACTTC. It translates to CASSSRDSSSYEQYF.

This clonotype has a count of ten or more. The rearrangement links TRBV20-1 to TRBJ2-3; D is undetermined. The germline V and J ends were trimmed by 1 base and 0 bases, with 11 bases remaining between them. CDR3 length: 15 residues. Germline V gene data show CDR1 as DFQATT and CDR2 as SNEGSKA (reference sequence). CDR3 region: CSARANSPSTDTQYF. CDR3 DNA: TGCAGTGCTAGAGCTAACTCCCCAAGCACAGATACGCAGTATTTT.

This clonotype came up a few times. This chain uses TRBV10-2 with TRBJ2-3; D gene uncertain. Germline-derived CDR1 and CDR2 are WSHSY and SAAADI. This CDR3 contains 12 residues. The V gene lost 8 bases and the J gene lost 4 bases, with 10 bases spanning the gap. The CDR3 DNA reads TGCGCCAGCGCTCTTTCCGCAGATACGCAGTATTTT. Amino acids: CASALSADTQYF.

This clonotype appeared many times. This rearrangement joins TRBV30 to TRBJ2-1; no reliable D call. The CDR3 covers 14 residues. V gave up 2 bases and J gave up 5 bases, with 13 bases separating them. The germline V gene encodes CDR1 GTSNPN and CDR2 SVGIG (reference sequence). Written as DNA, the CDR3 is TGTGCCTGGAGTTGGACCAACTTAGACAATGAGCAGTTCTTC. This translates into CAWSWTNLDNEQFF. The whole variable domain, filled in from reference TRBV30 and TRBJ2-1, reads SQTIHQWPATLVQPVGSPLSLECTVEGTSNPNLYWYRQAAGRGLQLLFYSVGIGQISSEVPQNLSASRPQDRQFILSSKKLLLSDSGFYLCAWSWTNLDNEQFFGPGTRLTVL.

V and J are TRBV2 and TRBJ2-5; D is uncertain. CDR3 length: 13 amino acids. Per the germline V gene, CDR1 is SNHLY and CDR2 is FYNNEI. The V end lost 7 bases, the J end lost 5 bases, and 14 bases lay between the germline ends. The CDR3 coding sequence is TGTGCCAGCACCATCGACCCGATGGAGACCCAGTACTTC. This codes for CASTIDPMETQYF.

This chain connects TRBV25-1 to TRBJ2-1, with 11 nucleotides matching TRBD2. The end of the DNA is better explained by TRBJ2-7, so the J call may be wrong. The CDR3 length is 14 residues. Germline CDR1 reads MGHDK; CDR2 reads SYGVNS. CDR3 sequence reads: CATSLAGGLNEQYF. In nucleotides, the CDR3 is TGTGCCACTAGTCTAGCGGGAGGACTCAATGAGCAGTACTTC.

The V call is TRBV4-3, the J call TRBJ2-3; D not certain. TRBJ1-5 matches the DNA end more closely, so the J call is doubtful. The CDR3 runs 18 residues. The V gene's germline CDR1 is LGHNA and CDR2 YSLEER. CDR3 loop: CASSQDHTSGISTDTQHF. In DNA form, the CDR3 reads TGCGCCAGCAGCCAAGATCACACTAGCGGGATCAGCACAGATACGCAGCATTTT.

This clonotype was seen only a few times. The chain uses TRBV5-1 and TRBJ2-1; perhaps D is TRBD1 or TRBD2 (5 bases each). The CDR3 is 16 amino acids. Germline CDR1 and CDR2: SGHRS and YFSETQ. Deletions cut 0 bases from V and 5 bases from J, with 15 bases between. CDR3 nucleotides: TGCGCCAGCAGCTTGGAGGGGAGACGAGGTAACAATGAGCAGTTCTTC. It codes for CASSLEGRRGNNEQFF.

The chain is built from TRBV10-3 and TRBJ1-1; 8 nucleotides agree with TRBD1. Germline V gene lookup returns CDR1 ENHRY and CDR2 SYGVKD. The CDR3 covers 14 residues. V was clipped by 6 bases and J by 4 bases; unmatched bases: 7. CDR3 sequence reads: CAISSTGESTEAFF. The CDR3 DNA sequence: TGTGCCATCAGCTCGACAGGGGAGAGCACTGAAGCTTTCTTT.

The rearrangement links TRBV19 to TRBJ1-5, with 8 positions matching TRBD1. The CDR3 sequence is 14 residues long. The J segment lost 7 bases and the V segment lost 4 bases, leaving 6 bases of the junction unmatched. The germline CDR1 and CDR2 sequences are LNHDA and SQIVND (reference sequence). CDR3 in amino acids: CASSTGQGEQPQHF. CDR3 sequence (DNA): TGTGCCAGTAGTACAGGACAGGGAGAACAGCCCCAGCATTTT.

This chain joins TRBV7-2 and TRBJ2-3, with 7 bases aligning to TRBD1. The CDR3 length is 17 residues. V lost 4 bases, J lost 3 bases, and 13 bases stayed unmatched. CDR1 is SGHTA and CDR2 is FQGNSA in the germline V gene. CDR3 sequence: CASSSEGASLLTDTQYF. CDR3 coding DNA: TGTGCCAGCAGCTCAGAGGGGGCTTCCCTGCTAACAGATACGCAGTATTTT.

This clonotype showed up many times. The chain links TRBV30 to TRBJ1-1; D not certain. Trimming left V 2 bases short and J 0 bases short, with 10 bases between. The CDR3 sequence is 14 residues long. The V gene's germline CDR1 is GTSNPN and CDR2 SVGIG (reference sequence). In nucleotides, the CDR3 is TGTGCCTGGAGTCGATACAGTCTGAACACTGAAGCTTTCTTT. Translating gives CAWSRYSLNTEAFF.

This clonotype was picked up many times. The chain uses TRBV7-3 and TRBJ1-1; 10 nucleotides match TRBD1. V trimming: 5 bases; J trimming: 5 bases; junction bases outside the gene matches: 5. The germline V gene encodes CDR1 SGHTA and CDR2 FQGTGA. This CDR3 comprises 14 residues. The CDR3 spells CASSLGQGETEAFF. CDR3 DNA: TGTGCCAGCAGCCTAGGACAGGGGGAAACTGAAGCTTTCTTT. The full variable domain, in which reference TRBV7-3 and TRBJ1-1 provide the parts outside the CDR3, is GAGVSQTPSNKVTEKGKYVELRCDPISGHTALYWYRQSLGQGPEFLIYFQGTGAADDSGLPNDRFFAVRPEGSVSTLKIQRTERGDSAVYLCASSLGQGETEAFFGQGTRLTVV.

A single count supports this clonotype. The chain couples TRBV2 to TRBJ1-2; 10 nucleotides agree with TRBD1. CDR1 is SNHLY, CDR2 FYNNEI, per germline. V trimming: 2 bases; J trimming: 4 bases; junction bases outside the gene matches: 16. This CDR3 has 19 amino acids. CDR3 region: CASSERRGDRGLVGYGYTF. The CDR3 DNA reads as TGTGCCAGCAGTGAAAGGAGGGGCGACAGGGGGCTTGTCGGCTATGGCTACACCTTC.

This clonotype showed up many times. V gene TRBV7-2 combines with J gene TRBJ2-7; no clear D. Germline lookup yields CDR1 SGHTA and CDR2 FQGNSA. The CDR3 runs 16 residues. Trimming removed 1 base at V and 2 bases at J, with 15 bases between. The CDR3 DNA is TGTGCCAGCAGCTTAGATTCAGGATCACTTACCTACGAGCAGTACTTC. It yields the protein CASSLDSGSLTYEQYF.

This clonotype was observed at least ten times. This sequence joins TRBV20-1 and TRBJ2-1; 11 bases agree with TRBD2. The CDR3 covers 16 residues. Trimming cost V 5 bases and J 0 bases; bases outside gene matches: 6. The germline V gene encodes CDR1 DFQATT and CDR2 SNEGSKA (reference sequence). CDR3 region: CSALGTSGSSYNEQFF. CDR3 coding DNA: TGCAGTGCTCTAGGGACTAGCGGAAGCTCCTACAATGAGCAGTTCTTC.

This clonotype was detected ten times or more. This sequence joins TRBV11-2 and TRBJ2-2; D may correspond to TRBD1 or TRBD2 (5 bases each). The germline gives CDR1 SGHAT, CDR2 FQNNGV. The CDR3 spans 14 residues. V lost 6 bases and J lost 6, with 14 bases in between. In DNA, the CDR3 is TGTGCCAGCAGACCCGGGACGGCGCCCGGGGAGCTGTTTTTT. Protein: CASRPGTAPGELFF.

The chain joins TRBV6-5 to TRBJ2-3; 10 nucleotides align to TRBD2. The V gene's germline CDR1 is MNHEY and CDR2 SVGAGI. This CDR3 region has 17 residues. J lost 3 bases, V lost 0 bases, and 6 bases had no gene match. The CDR3 bases are TGTGCCAGCAGTTACTCGGGGGCTAGCGGGAGAACAGATACGCAGTATTTT. It encodes CASSYSGASGRTDTQYF.

V gene TRBV5-1 combines with J gene TRBJ2-5, with TRBD2 identical over 11 bases. Germline V lookup: CDR1 SGHRS, CDR2 YFSETQ. This CDR3 spans 15 amino acids. V trimming: 6 bases; J trimming: 5 bases; junction bases outside the gene matches: 9. CDR3: CASTYVASGGETQYF. The CDR3 nucleotides read TGCGCCAGCACCTATGTGGCTAGCGGGGGGGAGACCCAGTACTTC. The whole variable domain, remainder taken from reference TRBV5-1 and TRBJ2-5, is KAGVTQTPRYLIKTRGQQVTLSCSPISGHRSVSWYQQTPGQGLQFLFEYFSETQRNKGNFPGRFSGRQFSNSRSEMNVSTLELGDSALYLCASTYVASGGETQYFGPGTRLLVL.

This clonotype was found many times. J is TRBJ2-3 and V is TRBV5-1, with TRBD2 as a possible D gene (6 bases). The CDR3 has 18 residues. The germline CDR1 and CDR2 sequences are SGHRS and YFSETQ. V lost 2 bases and J 2 bases, leaving 21 bases between the germline ends. In DNA, the CDR3 is TGCGCCAGCAGCTTTCCTGGAGGGGCGGGCAGGCTCACAGATACGCAGTATTTT. This translates into CASSFPGGAGRLTDTQYF.